These 22 T cell receptor beta chains were sequenced from one sample in a study of CD8+CD57+ T cells in acquired aplastic anemia. Sequencing was done on patients that had shown CD8+CD57+ cell expansion by flow cytometry. Genomic DNA acted as the template from which TCR beta VDJ combination and CDR3 sequence profiling were carried out. TCRdb re-called the reads with MiXCR, one entry per CDR3 protein. The table has under 200,000 distinct CDR3 sequences, 40% to 50% seen once; the top ten hold around 3%. What was sequenced was sorted CD4+, CD8+, or CD8+CD57+ T cells (not recorded which) from PBMCs. The receptors were gathered from a human donor with aplastic anemia.

This clonotype occurred many times. The J gene is TRBJ2-5, the V gene TRBV7-6; 12 positions match TRBD2. The CDR3 has 19 residues. V was pared by 5 bases and J by 7 bases, with 20 bases of the junction left unmatched. Germline V gene sequence: CDR1 SGHVS, CDR2 FNYEAQ. The CDR3 spells CASSESPSTSGSAGVTQYF. CDR3 coding DNA: TGTGCCAGCAGCGAATCACCTTCGACTAGCGGGAGTGCGGGGGTGACCCAGTACTTC.

At least ten counts were recorded for this clonotype. J is TRBJ2-7 and V is TRBV5-1, with 13 bases lining up with TRBD2. CDR1 and CDR2 from the germline V gene are SGHRS and YFSETQ. V gave up 3 bases and J gave up 5 bases; unmatched junction bases: 2. This CDR3 is 14 amino acids long. In DNA form, the CDR3 reads TGCGCCAGCAGCTCGACTAGCGGGAGGAACGAGCAGTACTTC. Translated: CASSSTSGRNEQYF.

Regarding this clonotype: This could be a read error, since a much larger clone is one nucleotide away. V and J are TRBV6-2 or TRBV6-3 and TRBJ2-7; the D is unclear. V lost 6 bases, J lost 7 bases, and 10 bases lay in between. The CDR3 length is 11 residues. Germline V gene sequence: CDR1 MNHEY, CDR2 SVGEGT. The CDR3 nucleotides read TGTGCCAGCAGGGAAAGACGGGAGCAGTACTTC. Its protein is CASRERREQYF.

The chain employs TRBV15 and TRBJ1-2; D is unresolved. The ends were cut back, 5 bases at V and 1 base at J, with 11 bases in the middle. CDR3 length equals 14 residues. The germline gives CDR1 LNHNV, CDR2 YYDKDF (reference sequence). The DNA of the CDR3 is TGTGCCACCAGCTTTCCCTACCGTAACTATGGCTACACCTTC. Amino acids: CATSFPYRNYGYTF. Full variable domain (remainder filled in from reference TRBV15 and TRBJ1-2): DAMVIQNPRYQVTQFGKPVTLSCSQTLNHNVMYWYQQKSSQAPKLLFHYYDKDFNNEADTPDNFQSRRPNTSFCFLDIRSPGLGDTAMYLCATSFPYRNYGYTFGSGTRLTVV.

This clonotype was observed once. The chain employs TRBV10-3 and TRBJ2-6; D assignment may be TRBD1 or TRBD2 (7 bases each). This CDR3 spans 15 amino acids. Germline CDR1 is ENHRY and CDR2 is SYGVKD. The V gene lost 9 bases and the J gene lost 2 bases, with 14 bases spanning the gap. The CDR3 loop reads CAIFQGGTGANVLTF. DNA of the CDR3: TGTGCCATTTTCCAGGGGGGGACTGGGGCCAACGTCCTGACTTTC.

This clonotype is classed as medium-sized. This chain uses TRBV11-1 with TRBJ2-1; 11 positions agree with TRBD2. J was trimmed by 1 base and V by 6 bases; bases with no gene match: 5. CDR1 and CDR2 (germline): SGHAT, FQDESV (reference sequence). This CDR3 comprises 16 residues. This chain's CDR3 is CASSETSGSSYNEQFF. CDR3 bases: TGTGCCAGCAGTGAAACTAGCGGGAGTTCCTACAATGAGCAGTTCTTC. Based on the CDR3 plus reference TRBV11-1 and TRBJ2-1, the full variable domain is EAEVAQSPRYKITEKSQAVAFWCDPISGHATLYWYRQILGQGPELLVQFQDESVVDDSQLPKDRFSAERLKGVDSTLKIQPAELGDSAMYLCASSETSGSSYNEQFFGPGTRLTVL.

Details on this clonotype: A clone one base away is much larger, so this may be a read error. The chain joins TRBV11-2 to TRBJ1-1, with D possibly matching TRBD1 (5 bases). The CDR3 is made up of 18 amino acids. The germline gives CDR1 SGHAT, CDR2 FQNNGV. V was trimmed by 1 base and J by 1 base, leaving 19 bases between them. The CDR3 here is CASSLVGGKDGSNTEAFF. The CDR3 DNA reads as TGTGCCAGCAGCTTAGTGGGGGGAAAGGACGGGTCGAACACTGAAGCTTTCTTT.

This chain uses TRBV27 with TRBJ2-5; 8 positions agree with TRBD2. The junction had 5 bases not matched to a gene; V was cut back by 9 bases and J by 5 bases. The germline V gene has CDR1 MNHEY and CDR2 SMNVEV (reference sequence). The length of the CDR3 is 12 residues. CDR3 loop: CASRTSSETQYF. The CDR3 coding sequence is TGTGCCAGTAGGACTAGCTCGGAGACCCAGTACTTC.

This chain uses TRBV7-2 with TRBJ2-1, with 9 positions matching TRBD1. This CDR3 is built from 15 residues. The junction had 6 bases not matched to a gene; V was cut back by 4 bases and J by 5 bases. Per the germline V gene, CDR1 is SGHTA and CDR2 is FQGNSA. CDR3 sequence: CASSSWTGANNEQFF. The CDR3 nucleotides are TGTGCCAGCAGCTCCTGGACAGGGGCGAACAATGAGCAGTTCTTC.

This sequence joins TRBV19 and TRBJ2-3, with unresolved D. Germline V gene sequence: CDR1 LNHDA, CDR2 SQIVND (reference sequence). V was clipped by 0 bases and J by 5 bases, with 9 bases between them. The CDR3 length is 14 residues. In DNA form, the CDR3 reads TGTGCCAGTAGTATAGATGGGCCGCGAGATACGCAGTATTTT. It translates to CASSIDGPRDTQYF. The complete variable domain, with remaining parts taken from reference TRBV19 and TRBJ2-3, reads DGGITQSPKYLFRKEGQNVTLSCEQNLNHDAMYWYRQDPGQGLRLIYYSQIVNDFQKGDIAEGYSVSREKKESFPLTVTSAQKNPTAFYLCASSIDGPRDTQYFGPGTRLTVL.

The chain recombines TRBV28 with TRBJ2-4; TRBD1 aligns across 9 bases. This CDR3 contains 14 residues. The germline V gene encodes CDR1 MDHEN and CDR2 SYDVKM. The junction had 9 bases not matched to a gene; V was cut back by 7 bases and J by 8 bases. The CDR3 loop reads CASTTGGNGDIQYF. As DNA, the CDR3 is TGTGCCAGCACTACAGGGGGCAATGGGGACATTCAGTACTTC.

The chain carries TRBV11-3 and TRBJ2-7; the D is unclear. CDR3 size: 16 residues. The germline CDR1 and CDR2 sequences are SGHNT and YENEEA. V was shortened by 5 bases and J by 1 base, with 18 bases between the two germline ends. CDR3 sequence reads: CASSPLERIQSYEQYF. The CDR3 bases are TGTGCCAGCAGCCCCTTGGAGCGTATTCAATCCTACGAGCAGTACTTC. The variable domain in full, with the rest retrieved from reference TRBV11-3 and TRBJ2-7, is EAGVVQSPRYKIIEKKQPVAFWCNPISGHNTLYWYLQNLGQGPELLIRYENEEAVDDSQLPKDRFSAERLKGVDSTLKIQPAELGDSAVYLCASSPLERIQSYEQYFGPGTRLTVT.

The table lists this clonotype with many counts. The chain links TRBV7-9 to TRBJ2-7; 8 bases align to TRBD2. This CDR3 has 15 amino acids. V lost 5 bases, J lost 4 bases, and 10 bases stayed unmatched. Germline V lookup: CDR1 SEHNR, CDR2 FQNEAQ (reference sequence). CDR3 residues: CASSPGGVLSYEQYF. The CDR3 DNA sequence: TGTGCCAGCAGCCCCGGGGGGGTATTGTCGTACGAGCAGTACTTC.

Ten or more counts support this clonotype. The chain employs TRBV19 and TRBJ2-1, with D uncertain. Per germline, CDR1 LNHDA and CDR2 SQIVND (reference sequence). The V end was cut by 4 bases, the J end by 9 bases, with 7 bases between. The CDR3 has 11 amino acids. The CDR3 sequence is CASSSGGEQFF. Written as DNA, the CDR3 is TGTGCCAGTAGTAGCGGTGGTGAGCAGTTCTTC.

The chain joins TRBV12-3 or TRBV12-4 to TRBJ1-5; possibly TRBD1 for D (5 bases). The V gene lost 4 bases and the J gene lost 16 bases, with 17 bases spanning the gap. The CDR3 is 12 residues long. This CDR3 is CASSYTRDGYHF. CDR3 coding DNA: TGTGCCAGCAGTTACACCCGGGACGGGTACCATTTT.

V and J are TRBV29-1 and TRBJ2-5; the D is unclear. This CDR3 spans 12 amino acids. In germline, CDR1 is SQVTM, CDR2 ANQGSEA. V was trimmed by 6 bases and J by 5 bases, leaving 13 bases between them. The CDR3 DNA reads as TGCAGCGTAGAAATAGGGCTCGAGACCCAGTACTTC. Encoded protein: CSVEIGLETQYF. Full variable domain (remainder filled in from reference TRBV29-1 and TRBJ2-5): SAVISQKPSRDICQRGTSLTIQCQVDSQVTMMFWYRQQPGQSLTLIATANQGSEATYESGFVIDKFPISRPNLTFSTLTVSNMSPEDSSIYLCSVEIGLETQYFGPGTRLLVL.

The chain uses TRBV19 and TRBJ2-7; 7 nucleotides align to TRBD1. Germline CDR1 LNHDA, CDR2 SQIVND (reference sequence). The CDR3 consists of 14 residues. V lost 6 bases to trimming and J lost 1 base; unmatched junction nucleotides: 6. DNA of the CDR3: TGTGCCAGTAGCATGGGGGACAGATCCTACGAGCAGTACTTC. It is translated as CASSMGDRSYEQYF.

V is TRBV4-1 and J is TRBJ2-7; 9 bases line up with TRBD1. From germline, CDR1 is MGHRA and CDR2 YSYEKL. Germline trimming cut 1 base from V and 4 bases from J; bases unmatched to any gene: 5. CDR3 size: 15 residues. The CDR3 spells CASSQGGTGRYEQYF. The CDR3 DNA is TGCGCCAGCAGCCAAGGAGGGACAGGGAGGTACGAGCAGTACTTC.

Notes on this clonotype: One junction end disagrees with the germline gene, perhaps due to a read error. The rearrangement joins TRBV10-3 to TRBJ2-7; maybe TRBD2 (6 bases). CDR1 ENHRY and CDR2 SYGVKD come from the germline V gene. The CDR3 totals 14 residues. For the CDR3, the DNA is TGTGCCAGCAGTACACTAGCTTGGGGTAGCGAGCAGTACTTC. Translated: CASSTLAWGSEQYF.

The chain employs TRBV9 and TRBJ2-1, with 12 bases identical to TRBD2. The CDR3 sequence is 16 residues long. V lost 3 bases to trimming and J lost 8 bases; unmatched junction nucleotides: 9. CDR1 is SGDLS, CDR2 YYNGEE, per germline. CDR3 DNA: TGTGCCAGCAGCGAGAGGACTAGCGGGACTTCGGATGAGCAGTTCTTC. Encoded protein: CASSERTSGTSDEQFF.

This clonotype was counted a single time. The chain joins TRBV2 to TRBJ2-1, with 10 nucleotides matching TRBD2. CDR3 length equals 15 residues. V lost 7 bases to trimming and J lost 3 bases; unmatched junction nucleotides: 6. The V gene's germline CDR1 is SNHLY and CDR2 FYNNEI. The CDR3 DNA reads as TGTGCCAGCATTAAAAGCGGGAGGGACTACAATGAGCAGTTCTTC. Protein sequence: CASIKSGRDYNEQFF.

The chain joins TRBV24-1 to TRBJ1-5, with unresolved D. This CDR3 is 14 amino acids long. Trimming took off 4 bases at V and 0 bases at J, with 6 bases between the two ends. From germline, CDR1 is KGHDR and CDR2 SFDVKD. The CDR3 nucleotides are TGTGCCACCAGTGACCAAAATAGCAATCAGCCCCAGCATTTT. This translates into CATSDQNSNQPQHF.